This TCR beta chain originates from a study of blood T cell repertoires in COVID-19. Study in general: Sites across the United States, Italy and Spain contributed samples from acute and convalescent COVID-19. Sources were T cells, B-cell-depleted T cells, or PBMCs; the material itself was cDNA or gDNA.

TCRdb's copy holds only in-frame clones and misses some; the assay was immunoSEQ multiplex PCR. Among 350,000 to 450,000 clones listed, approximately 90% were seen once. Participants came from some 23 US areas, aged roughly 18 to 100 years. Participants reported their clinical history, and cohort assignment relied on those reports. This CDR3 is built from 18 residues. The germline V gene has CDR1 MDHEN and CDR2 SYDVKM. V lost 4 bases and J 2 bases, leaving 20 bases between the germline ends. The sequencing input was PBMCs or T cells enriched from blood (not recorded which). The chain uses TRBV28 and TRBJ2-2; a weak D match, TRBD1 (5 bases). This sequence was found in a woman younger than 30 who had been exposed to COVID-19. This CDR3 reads CASSWTYVTRLNTGELFF. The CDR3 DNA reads TGTGCCAGCAGTTGGACATACGTGACAAGACTTAACACCGGGGAGCTGTTTTTT.